This T cell receptor (beta chain) stems from a study of blood T cell repertoires in COVID-19. Overall study context: Acute and convalescent COVID-19 specimens originated in the United States, Italy and Spain. T cells, B-cell-depleted T cells, or PBMCs supplied cDNA or gDNA.

This clone was detected only a few times. Per the original methods: Reference gene primers were amplified, and this amplification served to estimate nucleated cell counts. Assay: immunoSEQ multiplex PCR; the TCRdb copy retains only in-frame clones and omits some. The D gene and trimming were derived from the DNA, and the V and J assignments and clone size from that table. The repertoire holds about 58,000 clones, with 70% to 90% as singletons. V lost 4 bases and J lost 5, with 10 bases in between. The CDR3 is made up of 13 amino acids. CDR1 and CDR2 (germline): LGHDT, YNNKEL (reference sequence). The clonotype comes from a woman in her seventies with active COVID-19. The sequencing sample was made of peripheral blood. The chain uses TRBV3-1 (or the pseudogene TRBV3-2) and TRBJ2-3; D is possibly TRBD1 (6 bases). The CDR3 loop reads CASSPDSQDTQYF. CDR3 DNA sequence: TGTGCCAGCAGCCCGGACAGCCAAGATACGCAGTATTTT.